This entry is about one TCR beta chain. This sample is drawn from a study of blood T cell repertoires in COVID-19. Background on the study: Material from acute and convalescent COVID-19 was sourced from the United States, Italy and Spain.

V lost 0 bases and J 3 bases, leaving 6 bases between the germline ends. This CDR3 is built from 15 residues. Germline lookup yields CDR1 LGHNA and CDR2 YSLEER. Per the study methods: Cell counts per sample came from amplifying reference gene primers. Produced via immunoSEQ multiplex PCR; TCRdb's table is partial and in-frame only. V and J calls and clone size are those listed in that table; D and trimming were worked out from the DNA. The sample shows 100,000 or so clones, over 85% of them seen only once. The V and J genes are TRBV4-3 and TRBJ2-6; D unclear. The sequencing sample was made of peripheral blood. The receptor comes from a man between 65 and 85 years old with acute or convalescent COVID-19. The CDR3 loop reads CASSQEFSGANVLTF. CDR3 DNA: TGCGCCAGCAGCCAAGAGTTTAGTGGGGCCAACGTCCTGACTTTC.